This section outlines one TCR beta chain sequence together with its context. Antigen: not known. Lung cancer patients with chemo-refractory metastatic non-small-cell disease were given focal radiation plus CTLA-4 blockade with ipilimumab. Clones were read by immunoSEQ multiplex PCR, and TCRdb kept only the in-frame ones, dropping some. This repertoire shows some 60,000 clones, more than 60% found once; its top ten account for 16%. The data were obtained in a study of radiotherapy plus CTLA-4 blockade in lung cancer. The overall study: Disease control was seen in about 34% of patients, objective responses in roughly 17%.

The ends were cut back, 2 bases at V and 0 bases at J, with 11 bases in the middle. The CDR3 extends over 15 amino acids. Germline CDR1 reads SGHVS; CDR2 reads FNYEAQ. Study findings and constraints: The best predictor of response was reported to be early blood T cell clone dynamics, with interferon-beta.

Sequenced material: peripheral blood, taken from a patient treated with radiotherapy plus ipilimumab. This TCR was sampled from a human donor with non-small cell lung cancer who had a complete response to radiotherapy plus ipilimumab. This chain uses TRBV7-6 with TRBJ2-7; weak D call: TRBD1 (6 bases). Written as DNA, the CDR3 is TGTGCCAGCAGCTTAATGGACAGCTCCTCCTACGAGCAGTACTTC. It translates to CASSLMDSSSYEQYF. Filled out from reference TRBV7-6 and TRBJ2-7, the complete variable domain reads GAGVSQSPRYKVTKRGQDVALRCDPISGHVSLYWYRQALGQGPEFLTYFNYEAQQDKSGLPNDRFSAERPEGSISTLTIQRTEQRDSAMYRCASSLMDSSSYEQYFGPGTRLTVT.